The 25 T cell receptor beta chains listed next were all sequenced from one sample in a study of regulatory T cells in long-lasting Graves disease. Arm-PCR of CDR3 regions and iRepertoire HTBI primers were used to build TCR beta libraries. TCRdb used MiXCR to reprocess the multiplex PCR reads, holding one entry per CDR3 protein. In the table there are some 220,000 distinct CDR3 sequences, roughly 19% of which are singletons. Time point described: newly diagnosed GD, antithyroid drugs for less than 3 months. Making the TCR library involved RNA that had been extracted from PBMCs. In addition, the sample was reused for a study of T cells in Graves' hyperthyroidism and ophthalmopathy.

The sequencing used peripheral blood mononuclear cells (PBMCs), collected at new diagnosis, from a patient treated with antithyroid drugs. These receptor sequences come from a woman in her 30s with Graves disease.

This chain links TRBV13 with TRBJ2-2; TRBD2 might be the D (7 bases). Germline values: CDR1 PRHDT, CDR2 FYEKMQ (reference sequence). V shed 5 bases and J shed 3 bases, with 16 bases lying between them. This CDR3 comprises 16 residues. This CDR3 is CASSPAGARDTGELFF. CDR3 nucleotides: TGTGCCAGCAGCCCCGCGGGGGCGCGCGACACCGGGGAGCTGTTTTTT.

The chain is built from TRBV28 and TRBJ2-5; D is undetermined. CDR3 length: 17 residues. Germline CDR1 reads MDHEN; CDR2 reads SYDVKM. Trimming took 1 base from V and 2 from J, leaving 17 bases between them. CDR3 amino acids: CASSLSVSSTAQETQYF. The CDR3 nucleotides read TGTGCCAGCAGTTTATCCGTATCCTCGACTGCTCAAGAGACCCAGTACTTC.

CDR3 in amino acids: CASSPGASGHTDTQYF. CDR3 DNA sequence: TGTGCCAGCAGCCCCGGGGCTAGCGGGCACACAGATACGCAGTATTTT. The chain couples TRBV9 to TRBJ2-3, with 8 bases matching TRBD2. Looked up from germline, CDR1 is SGDLS and CDR2 is YYNGEE. After removal of 4 bases from V and 2 bases from J, the junction contained 9 bases not matched to a gene. CDR3 length: 16 residues.

In this sample, this clonotype turned up many times. The rearrangement uses TRBV29-1 and TRBJ1-2; D not certain. Germline lookup yields CDR1 SQVTM and CDR2 ANQGSEA. V dropped 6 bases and J dropped 6 bases, with 11 bases sitting between them. The CDR3 is 11 amino acids. In DNA, the CDR3 is TGCAGCGTGGCGTTAGCCCATGGCTACACCTTC. The encoded protein is CSVALAHGYTF.

This clonotype came up many times. The J gene is TRBJ2-3, the V gene TRBV5-1; TRBD1 agrees at 9 bases. This CDR3 is built from 14 residues. Germline V gene lookup returns CDR1 SGHRS and CDR2 YFSETQ. The junction had 6 bases not matched to a gene; V was cut back by 4 bases and J by 6 bases. The CDR3 sequence is CASSPGQGMDTQYF. In DNA, the CDR3 is TGCGCCAGCAGCCCGGGACAGGGAATGGATACGCAGTATTTT.

This clonotype was counted once. The chain joins TRBV19 to TRBJ2-5; weak D call: TRBD1 (5 bases). CDR3 length: 14 residues. With 5 bases removed from V and 0 bases from J, the gap between germline ends came to 10 bases. Germline assignment: CDR1 LNHDA and CDR2 SQIVND (reference sequence). Here the CDR3 reads CASSYRMNQETQYF. DNA of the CDR3: TGTGCCAGTAGTTACAGGATGAACCAAGAGACCCAGTACTTC.

On this clonotype itself: A much bigger clone sits one base away, suggesting this may be a read error. This chain connects TRBV28 to TRBJ1-5, with a tentative D call TRBD1 (5 bases). The CDR3 spans 14 residues. Looked up from germline, CDR1 is MDHEN and CDR2 is SYDVKM. In DNA, the CDR3 is TGTGCCGGCAGTCGCCGGGGCTTCAATCAGCCCCAGCATTTT. This encodes CAGSRRGFNQPQHF. The full variable domain, completed using reference TRBV28 and TRBJ1-5, is DVKVTQSSRYLVKRTGEKVFLECVQDMDHENMFWYRQDPGLGLRLIYFSYDVKMKEKGDIPEGYSVSREKKERFSLILESASTNQTSMYLCAGSRRGFNQPQHFGDGTRLSIL.

This clonotype showed up just once. The V and J genes are TRBV11-2 and TRBJ2-7; D gene unclear. The CDR3 is 13 amino acids. In germline, CDR1 is SGHAT, CDR2 FQNNGV. V shed 3 bases and J shed 4 bases, with 10 bases lying between them. The CDR3 bases are TGTGCCAGCAGCTTTCGACGGCTATACGAGCAGTACTTC. Translated: CASSFRRLYEQYF.

This clonotype occurred many times. The V gene is TRBV6-2 or TRBV6-3, the J gene TRBJ1-1; D is unresolved. CDR3 length: 11 amino acids. V lost 11 bases and J lost 2, with 9 bases in between. Germline-derived CDR1 and CDR2 are MNHEY and SVGEGT. CDR3 coding DNA: TGTGCCGCTGAGAGAAACACTGAAGCTTTCTTT. Its protein is CAAERNTEAFF.

This clonotype has ten or more counts. CDR3 sequence reads: CASKRAGGGYTF. The CDR3 DNA is TGTGCCAGCAAGCGGGCAGGGGGAGGCTACACCTTC. V is TRBV28 and J is TRBJ1-2; 7 bases align to TRBD1. With 7 bases clipped from V and 8 bases from J, the junction kept 7 bases outside the gene matches. Germline V gene lookup returns CDR1 MDHEN and CDR2 SYDVKM. The CDR3 runs to 12 residues.

This clonotype was observed at least ten times. The rearrangement joins TRBV28 to TRBJ2-3; 10 positions agree with TRBD1. CDR3 length equals 16 residues. Germline V gene data show CDR1 as MDHEN and CDR2 as SYDVKM. J was trimmed by 0 bases and V by 6 bases; bases with no gene match: 6. The CDR3 reads CASSPGTGVSTDTQYF. CDR3 sequence (DNA): TGTGCCAGCAGCCCGGGGACAGGGGTTAGCACAGATACGCAGTATTTT.

The table lists this clonotype with many counts. This chain joins TRBV9 and TRBJ2-1, with TRBD2 as a possible D gene (5 bases). V was pared by 0 bases and J by 2 bases, with 9 bases between. In germline, CDR1 is SGDLS, CDR2 YYNGEE. The CDR3 has 15 amino acids. CDR3 sequence (DNA): TGTGCCAGCAGCGTAGCGGGGATAGCCTACAATGAGCAGTTCTTC. It specifies CASSVAGIAYNEQFF.

The chain carries TRBV11-2 and TRBJ2-4, with TRBD1 matching 8 bases. Germline-derived CDR1 and CDR2 are SGHAT and FQNNGV. The CDR3 spans 15 residues. After removal of 8 bases from V and 5 bases from J, the junction contained 11 bases not matched to a gene. CDR3 sequence: CASGWTGFEENIQYF. For the CDR3, the DNA is TGTGCCAGCGGGTGGACAGGGTTTGAGGAAAACATTCAGTACTTC.

Comments on this clonotype: The junction shows a germline mismatch at one end, possibly a read error. The rearrangement joins TRBV2 to TRBJ2-6, with D tentatively TRBD1 or TRBD2 (6 bases each). The germline gives CDR1 SNHLY, CDR2 FYNNEI. The CDR3 is 13 amino acids. The CDR3 DNA follows: TGTGCCAGCAGGGGGGGCTGGGCCAACGTCCCGACTTTC. Amino acids: CASRGGWANVPTF.

This clonotype was counted many times. The chain recombines TRBV5-1 with TRBJ2-3; D tentatively reads TRBD1 or TRBD2 (5 bases each). This CDR3 comprises 15 residues. CDR1 SGHRS and CDR2 YFSETQ come from the germline V gene. V was trimmed by 2 bases and J by 3 bases, leaving 13 bases between them. CDR3 sequence (DNA): TGCGCCAGCAGCTTCCCAGGTGGGGGAACAGATACGCAGTATTTT. It specifies CASSFPGGGTDTQYF.

Points on this clonotype: Just one base apart from a much larger clone, this may be a read error. This chain links TRBV30 with TRBJ2-1; possibly TRBD1 or TRBD2 for D (5 bases each). CDR3 length: 15 residues. The V gene lost 3 bases and the J gene lost 0 bases, with 12 bases spanning the gap. In germline, CDR1 is GTSNPN, CDR2 SVGIG (reference sequence). The CDR3 DNA reads as TGTGCCTGGAGGGGGGTAACGAGCTCCTACAATGAGCAGTTCTTC. Its translation: CAWRGVTSSYNEQFF.

This clonotype showed up many times. This chain connects TRBV9 to TRBJ2-2, with D unresolved. The CDR3 extends over 13 amino acids. In germline, CDR1 is SGDLS, CDR2 YYNGEE. V lost 4 bases and J 3 bases, leaving 7 bases between the germline ends. Here the CDR3 DNA reads TGTGCCAGCAGCCCGACCGACACCGGGGAGCTGTTTTTT. It encodes CASSPTDTGELFF.

This clonotype was detected ten times or more. CDR3 amino acids: CASSEALRETGYYNEQFF. The CDR3 DNA reads as TGTGCCAGCAGTGAAGCGCTTCGAGAGACAGGGTACTACAATGAGCAGTTCTTC. The V and J genes are TRBV2 and TRBJ2-1; TRBD1 agrees at 7 bases. From germline, CDR1 is SNHLY and CDR2 FYNNEI. This CDR3 contains 18 residues. The J segment lost 3 bases and the V segment lost 0 bases, leaving 11 bases of the junction unmatched.

At least ten counts were recorded for this clonotype. J is TRBJ1-5 and V is TRBV28; D is unclear. Trimming cost V 6 bases and J 0 bases, with 12 bases left between them. This CDR3 has 15 residues. The germline gives CDR1 MDHEN, CDR2 SYDVKM. The CDR3 reads CASSSHPFSNQPQHF. CDR3 bases: TGTGCCAGCAGCTCCCACCCGTTTAGCAATCAGCCCCAGCATTTT.

This clonotype appeared many times. This chain joins TRBV2 and TRBJ1-1; a weak D match, TRBD1 (6 bases). The CDR3 contains 14 residues. Germline CDR1 SNHLY, CDR2 FYNNEI. V was cut by 6 bases and J by 3 bases, with 14 bases left in between. The CDR3 loop reads CASRNRVGDTEAFF. In DNA, the CDR3 is TGTGCCAGCAGGAACAGGGTGGGAGACACTGAAGCTTTCTTT.

This clonotype was counted ten times or more. The V call is TRBV11-3, the J call TRBJ1-1, with D possibly being TRBD1 (5 bases). The CDR3 contains 12 residues. The germline V gene encodes CDR1 SGHNT and CDR2 YENEEA. Trimming cost V 4 bases and J 11 bases, with 14 bases left between them. The CDR3 loop reads CASSSGGGPAFF. CDR3 bases: TGTGCCAGCAGCTCCGGCGGGGGTCCTGCTTTCTTT.

In its sample, this clonotype was seen many times. This chain uses TRBV27 with TRBJ2-7; 7 positions agree with TRBD1. The CDR3 is 21 residues long. From germline, CDR1 is MNHEY and CDR2 SMNVEV (reference sequence). V shed 1 base, J shed 0 bases, and the junction held 21 bases outside the gene matches. CDR3 loop: CASSLLGFTGTAPVFSYEQYF. Here the CDR3 DNA reads TGTGCCAGCAGTTTATTAGGATTCACCGGGACAGCTCCAGTATTCTCCTACGAGCAGTACTTC.

This clonotype was observed at least ten times. The genes are TRBV10-2 and TRBJ2-7; D remains ambiguous. CDR3 length equals 13 residues. CDR1 and CDR2 (germline): WSHSY, SAAADI. The ends were cut back, 3 bases at V and 5 bases at J, with 11 bases in the middle. CDR3 protein: CASSEPPADEQYF. Written as DNA, the CDR3 is TGCGCCAGCAGTGAACCCCCCGCGGACGAGCAGTACTTC.

This clonotype was seen ten or more times. The chain has TRBV2 and TRBJ2-1; 11 bases map to TRBD2. The V gene end was trimmed by 4 bases and the J gene end by 4 bases; junction bases not matched to a gene: 0. The CDR3 totals 14 residues. CDR1 SNHLY and CDR2 FYNNEI come from the germline V gene. This CDR3 reads CASSGTSGYNEQFF. CDR3 in DNA: TGTGCCAGCAGTGGGACTAGCGGGTACAATGAGCAGTTCTTC.

This clonotype was observed many times. The genes are TRBV27 and TRBJ2-2; the D gene is possibly TRBD2 (6 bases). The CDR3 consists of 16 residues. In germline, CDR1 is MNHEY, CDR2 SMNVEV (reference sequence). V lost 0 bases to trimming and J lost 0 bases, with 8 bases between them. The CDR3 DNA reads TGTGCCAGCAGTTTATCATCGGGGGCGAACACCGGGGAGCTGTTTTTT. The encoded protein is CASSLSSGANTGELFF.